Listed below are T cell receptor beta chains from one sample, sequenced in a study of read filtering for tumor transcriptome and immune sequencing. TCRdb independently ran MiXCR on the reads; one entry per CDR3 protein. The table includes some 41,000 distinct CDR3 sequences, roughly 10% detected once. Input material: a population of CD138-negative cells sorted from bone marrow. These TCRs come from a donor aged 40 or over with multiple myeloma. Both conserved end residues are part of each CDR3. D genes are given only for firm matches. A row's size may be missing; if present it is once, few, many or a size class.

clone_size,v_call,d_call,j_call,cdr3_aa,cdr3_nt
many,TRBV7-9,TRBD2,TRBJ2-1,CASSLSSLSTAGGPNEQFF,TGTGCCAGCAGCTTATCTTCCCTCTCTACAGCGGGGGGGCCTAATGAGCAGTTCTTC
many,TRBV19,.,TRBJ2-2,CASRLGALANTGELFF,TGTGCCAGTAGATTGGGGGCCCTTGCGAACACCGGGGAGCTGTTTTTT
many,TRBV11-1,.,TRBJ1-1,CASSFAGARTEAFF,TGTGCCAGCAGCTTCGCGGGGGCTAGGACTGAAGCTTTCTTT
many,TRBV20-1,.,TRBJ2-7,CSARATGVGSYEQYF,TGCAGTGCTAGGGCCACAGGAGTCGGCTCCTACGAGCAGTACTTC
many,TRBV12-3/TRBV12-4,TRBD1,TRBJ1-1,CASTQRGTGSPEAFF,TGTGCCAGCACCCAAAGAGGGACAGGGAGCCCTGAAGCTTTCTTT
many,TRBV18,.,TRBJ2-3,CASSPGTKDTQYF,TGTGCCAGCTCACCGGGGACGAAAGATACGCAGTATTTT
.,TRBV4-1,TRBD1,TRBJ1-1,CASSQEDRAATEAYF,TGCGCCAGCAGCCAGGAAGACAGGGCGGCCACTGAAGCTTACTTT
many,TRBV5-1,.,TRBJ1-1,CASSLNGGRSEAFF,TGCGCCAGCAGTTTGAATGGGGGGCGGAGTGAAGCTTTCTTT
many,TRBV4-1,.,TRBJ1-5,CASSQDGGSNQPQHF,TGCGCCAGCAGCCAAGACGGGGGAAGCAATCAGCCCCAGCATTTT
many,TRBV30,.,TRBJ2-6,CAWGRLGGPGANVLTF,TGTGCCTGGGGACGACTGGGAGGACCTGGGGCCAACGTCCTGACTTTC
many,TRBV29-1,TRBD1,TRBJ2-1,CSVVRTGTGVNNEQFF,TGCAGCGTTGTCAGAACCGGGACAGGAGTCAACAATGAGCAGTTCTTC
many,TRBV12-3/TRBV12-4,.,TRBJ2-2,CASSSTAPVTGELFF,TGTGCCAGCAGTTCCACAGCCCCCGTGACCGGGGAGCTGTTTTTT
many,TRBV2,TRBD1,TRBJ1-1,CASSEATPGGNTEAFF,TGTGCCAGCAGTGAAGCGACTCCAGGGGGAAACACTGAAGCTTTCTTT
many,TRBV4-1,.,TRBJ2-1,CASSQEGEQFF,TGCGCCAGCAGCCAAGAGGGTGAGCAGTTCTTC
many,TRBV20-1,.,TRBJ2-3,CSAPLRGTDTQYF,TGCAGTGCCCCGCTTCGGGGCACAGATACGCAGTATTTT
many,TRBV29-1,.,TRBJ1-1,CSAGRDSMNTEAFF,TGCAGCGCTGGTCGAGATAGCATGAACACTGAAGCTTTCTTT
few,TRBV5-4,.,TRBJ2-5,CASSLATRQETQYF,TGTGCCAGCAGCTTGGCGACTAGACAAGAGACCCAGTACTTC
many,TRBV5-1,.,TRBJ2-1,CASSEPKSSYNEQFF,TGCGCCAGCAGCGAACCAAAAAGCTCCTACAATGAGCAGTTCTTC
many,TRBV29-1,.,TRBJ1-1,CSVFGPLVGDKNTEAFF,TGCAGCGTTTTCGGACCCCTCGTGGGGGACAAGAACACTGAAGCTTTCTTT
many,TRBV11-2,TRBD1,TRBJ2-7,CASSLAPPGQGVDEQYF,TGTGCCAGCAGCTTAGCCCCCCCCGGACAGGGCGTCGACGAGCAGTACTTC
few,TRBV13,.,TRBJ1-1,CASSPSTLNTEAFF,TGTGCCAGCAGCCCGTCGACACTTAACACTGAAGCTTTCTTT
many,TRBV7-8,.,TRBJ2-7,CASSSLGAPVQYF,TGTGCCAGCAGCTCCCTTGGGGCGCCCGTGCAGTACTTC
many,TRBV5-1,.,TRBJ2-7,CASSLARGWEQYF,TGCGCCAGCAGCTTGGCCCGGGGGTGGGAGCAGTACTTC
many,TRBV7-9,TRBD1,TRBJ1-1,CASSPQGAHTEAFF,TGTGCCAGCAGCCCGCAGGGGGCACACACTGAAGCTTTCTTT
many,TRBV28,.,TRBJ2-2,CASKPPGGEGELFF,TGTGCCAGCAAACCTCCCGGGGGCGAGGGGGAGCTGTTTTTT
many,TRBV29-1,.,TRBJ2-3,CSVGSLPGTDTQYF,TGCAGCGTCGGCTCCCTCCCTGGCACAGATACGCAGTATTTT
many,TRBV3-1,.,TRBJ2-7,CASSQRTGYEQYF,TGTGCCAGCAGCCAACGGACGGGCTACGAGCAGTACTTC
many,TRBV20-1,TRBD1,TRBJ2-5,CSATGTDETQYF,TGCAGTGCCACCGGGACAGATGAGACCCAGTACTTC
.,TRBV24-1,.,TRBJ2-1,CATGAGYNEQFF,TGTGCCACCGGGGCGGGTTACAATGAGCAGTTCTTC
many,TRBV29-1,TRBD1,TRBJ1-5,CSVWDSYSNQPQHF,TGCAGCGTTTGGGACAGTTATAGCAATCAGCCCCAGCATTTT
medium-sized,TRBV6-1,TRBD2,TRBJ2-3,CASTRGGDTDTQYF,TGTGCCAGCACTCGGGGGGGCGACACAGATACGCAGTATTTT
many,TRBV6-5,.,TRBJ2-2,CASSSQGPGELFF,TGTGCCAGCAGTTCCCAGGGTCCCGGGGAGCTGTTTTTT
many,TRBV27,.,TRBJ2-3,CASSAGLGTRGAQQYF,TGTGCCAGCAGTGCGGGCTTGGGTACCCGCGGGGCGCAGCAGTATTTT
many,TRBV6-2/TRBV6-3,.,TRBJ1-1,CASSYSGGILNTEAFF,TGTGCCAGCAGTTACTCGGGGGGTATCCTGAACACTGAAGCTTTCTTT
many,TRBV2,.,TRBJ2-1,CASSGQGTIHEQFF,TGTGCCAGCAGTGGGCAAGGGACCATCCATGAGCAGTTCTTC
few,TRBV28,.,TRBJ2-2,CASSSGGTGELFF,TGTGCCAGCAGTTCAGGGGGGACCGGGGAGCTGTTTTTT
many,TRBV19,TRBD2,TRBJ2-1,CASRASGGSPEQFF,TGTGCCAGTAGGGCTAGCGGGGGGTCGCCTGAGCAGTTCTTC
many,TRBV4-1,TRBD1,TRBJ2-2,CASSRPGGWNTGELFF,TGCGCCAGCAGCCGACCAGGGGGCTGGAACACCGGGGAGCTGTTTTTT
many,TRBV24-1,.,TRBJ1-5,CATSDYREGQPQHF,TGTGCCACCAGTGACTACAGGGAGGGTCAGCCCCAGCATTTT
many,TRBV20-1,.,TRBJ2-1,CSASLPKGGRNEQFF,TGCAGTGCTTCCTTACCGAAGGGGGGGCGTAATGAGCAGTTCTTC
many,TRBV18,TRBD1,TRBJ2-1,CASSPPQGDEQFF,TGTGCCAGCTCACCACCCCAGGGGGATGAGCAGTTCTTC